This TCR beta chain was sequenced during a study of neoadjuvant nivolumab and ipilimumab in lung cancer. On the study more broadly: Nivolumab 3 mg/kg was given days 1, 15 and 29, plus ipilimumab 1 mg/kg day 1 in combination.

Overall study results and limits: Only two of four nivolumab-treated tumors gained richness and clonality by surgery. Blood richness before therapy tracked richness in tumors resected after neoadjuvant therapy.

Germline V gives CDR1 SGHNT, CDR2 YYREEE (reference sequence). CDR3 length: 13 amino acids. V lost 5 bases and J lost 10, with 15 bases in between. Here immunoSEQ multiplex PCR was the method, and the copy in TCRdb shows in-frame clones only, minus some. The sample carries 25,000 to 35,000 clones, more than 85% recorded once. Concerning this clone: Its antigen is unidentified.

Sample: peripheral blood, taken after neoadjuvant nivolumab, alone or with ipilimumab, at or shortly before surgery. This receptor was obtained from an adult with non-small cell lung cancer. V is TRBV5-4 and J is TRBJ2-2; D may be TRBD1 or TRBD2 (6 bases each). The CDR3 coding sequence is TGTGCCAGCAGTAAAGGGGGGCTCCAGGAGCTGTTTTTT. Amino acid sequence: CASSKGGLQELFF.